These 9 T cell receptor beta chains share one sample of origin, sequenced in a study of tumor-infiltrating lymphocytes in primary liver carcinoma. The roughly 18-32 mg bulk tissue piece was not sorted before simultaneous RNA and DNA extraction. Making TCR beta cDNA involved approximately 480 ng total RNA and a constant-region primer. Three nested multiplex PCR rounds, a slightly modified ARM-PCR, produced the libraries for TCR beta. The two initial PCR rounds, ten to eleven cycles each, used TRBV1-TRBV30 forward and C-beta reverse primers. TCRdb passed the multiplex PCR reads through MiXCR, listing each CDR3 protein once. Among 100,000 to 150,000 distinct CDR3 sequences listed, approximately 64% were seen once. Sequenced material: liver tumor tissue from sampling region 3. Subset specified: tumor region T3, left-lateral pole. These receptors all stem from a woman aged 60 to 75 with primary liver carcinoma and hepatitis B virus infection.

This clonotype came up many times. The chain carries TRBV6-6 and TRBJ2-7; D is possibly TRBD1 (5 bases). V lost 7 bases, J lost 2 bases, and 15 bases lay in between. This CDR3 region has 14 residues. CDR1 MNHNY and CDR2 SVGAGI come from the germline V gene (reference sequence). CDR3 amino acids: CASKPDSSTYEQYF. The CDR3 DNA is TGTGCCAGCAAACCAGACAGTTCCACCTACGAGCAGTACTTC.

The chain is built from TRBV28 and TRBJ2-7, with 8 bases fitting TRBD1. Germline values: CDR1 MDHEN, CDR2 SYDVKM. The CDR3 length is 14 residues. The chain's CDR3 is CEGSPTGVWFEQYF. DNA of the CDR3: TGTGAAGGCAGCCCGACAGGGGTTTGGTTCGAGCAGTACTTC. Drawing the rest from reference TRBV28 and TRBJ2-7, the complete variable domain is DVKVTQSSRYLVKRTGEKVFLECVQDMDHENMFWYRQDPGLGLRLIYFSYDVKMKEKGDIPEGYSVSREKKERFSLILESASTNQTSMYLCEGSPTGVWFEQYFGPGTRLTVT.

Note on this clonotype: One end of the junction does not line up with germline, which may come from a read error. The chain uses TRBV4-1 and TRBJ1-5; tentative D call: TRBD1 (6 bases). The CDR3 runs 18 residues. The germline V gene encodes CDR1 MGHRA and CDR2 YSYEKL. This chain's CDR3 is CACSHVRRGTSTGQPQHF. The CDR3 DNA is TGCGCCTGCAGCCACGTCCGTAGGGGGACCTCCACCGGGCAGCCCCAGCATTTT.

This clonotype has a count of ten or more. The chain has TRBV29-1 and TRBJ2-1; D not resolved. Germline lookup yields CDR1 SQVTM and CDR2 ANQGSEA. The CDR3 is 13 amino acids. The V end lost 4 bases, the J end lost 5 bases, and 12 bases lay between the germline ends. The CDR3 coding sequence is TGCAGCGTTGCATATCGACGGGACAATGAGCAGTTCTTC. Amino acids: CSVAYRRDNEQFF.

Worth noting for this clonotype: The junction and the germline gene differ at one end; a read error may be behind it. The chain joins TRBV11-2 to TRBJ2-7; no clear D. CDR1 and CDR2 (germline): SGHAT, FQNNGV. There are 12 residues in the CDR3. CDR3 DNA: TGTGCCATCAGCCAACTCGGACGGGCGCAGTACTTC. This sequence encodes CAISQLGRAQYF.

As for this clonotype: One end of the junction varies from germline; a read error may be responsible. The genes are TRBV29-1 and TRBJ2-7; 8 positions match TRBD2. Per germline, CDR1 SQVTM and CDR2 ANQGSEA. CDR3 length equals 15 residues. The CDR3 coding sequence is TGCAGCGCTGAAGGCGGGAGGCCCCTATTCTACGAGCAGTACTTC. Translated: CSAEGGRPLFYEQYF.

This chain joins TRBV12-3 or TRBV12-4 and TRBJ2-7, with D possibly TRBD2 on 6 matching bases. The CDR3 covers 15 residues. The DNA of the CDR3 is TGTGCCAGCAGTTTAGTACGGGGGACCTCCTACGAGCAGTATGTC. It is translated as CASSLVRGTSYEQYV.

This clonotype has at least ten counts. CDR3 amino acids: CASGGQGPNEKLFF. In nucleotides, the CDR3 is TGTGCCAGCGGAGGACAGGGACCTAATGAAAAACTGTTTTTT. The chain employs TRBV7-9 and TRBJ1-4; 8 positions match TRBD1. CDR3 size: 14 residues. Germline V lookup: CDR1 SEHNR, CDR2 FQNEAQ (reference sequence). The junction had 5 bases not matched to a gene; V was cut back by 8 bases and J by 3 bases.

This clonotype was recorded only once. The chain couples TRBV5-1 to TRBJ2-3, with 15 bases identical to TRBD2. This CDR3 comprises 16 residues. Germline loops: CDR1 SGHRS, CDR2 YFSETQ. The junction had 7 bases not matched to a gene; V was cut back by 6 bases and J by 5 bases. CDR3 nucleotides: TGCGCCAGCAACTCCGGGACTAGCGGGAGGCAAGATACGCAGTATTTT. This encodes CASNSGTSGRQDTQYF. The full variable domain, with the rest looked up from reference TRBV5-1 and TRBJ2-3, is KAGVTQTPRYLIKTRGQQVTLSCSPISGHRSVSWYQQTPGQGLQFLFEYFSETQRNKGNFPGRFSGRQFSNSRSEMNVSTLELGDSALYLCASNSGTSGRQDTQYFGPGTRLTVL.